This is a list of T cell receptor beta chains from one sample in a study of OX40 agonist ivuxolimab in advanced cancers. The method was immunoSEQ multiplex PCR; TCRdb's version includes in-frame clones alone and lacks a portion of them. The sample has some 80,000 clones, around 80% seen once. This specimen was CD4+ or CD8+ T cells sorted from blood, taken in a trial of the OX40 agonist ivuxolimab. The origin of the receptors is an adult with an advanced solid tumor such as melanoma, head and neck, liver or kidney cancer. Both conserved end residues are trimmed from each CDR3. D genes are given only for firm matches.

d_gene	v_gene	j_gene	CDR3aa
.	TRBV18	TRBJ2-7	ASSPRTGNSYEQY
TRBD2	TRBV11-3	TRBJ2-5	ASSPRTSSETQY
TRBD2	TRBV7-7	TRBJ2-1	ASSLRAGIYNEQF
TRBD1	TRBV6-1	TRBJ1-2	ASSESPGQGF
.	TRBV20-1	TRBJ2-1	SASILNEQF
.	TRBV7-2	TRBJ1-1	ASREGWGEAF
.	TRBV7-2	TRBJ1-5	ASSFAGTNQPQH
.	TRBV7-8	TRBJ1-5	ASSSSLSGANQPQH
.	TRBV7-2	TRBJ2-7	ASSQTRGPSYEQY
TRBD1	TRBV28	TRBJ2-5	ASSSTGQGARETQY
.	TRBV7-9	TRBJ2-7	ASSLGGRDEQY
.	TRBV6-6	TRBJ2-2	ASSWQNTGELF
TRBD2	TRBV11-3	TRBJ2-5	ASSSGLAGLETQY
.	TRBV5-4	TRBJ1-2	ASSLSATGKRGYT
TRBD1	TRBV5-1	TRBJ1-1	ASSPGTEGTAF
TRBD2	TRBV4-1	TRBJ2-3	ASSPGLAGTLRTDTQY
TRBD1	TRBV18	TRBJ1-2	ASSPGGQGHGYT
.	TRBV9	TRBJ2-3	ASSTGTWDTQY
.	TRBV11-3	TRBJ2-3	ASSRGWGTDTQY
.	TRBV5-4	TRBJ1-1	ASSPGGGQGNTEAF
.	TRBV4-1	TRBJ2-5	ASSQWAQETQY
.	TRBV5-6	TRBJ1-2	ASSLEQNYGYT
.	TRBV9	TRBJ1-2	ASSGIGSIGRRGEGYT
.	TRBV6-5	TRBJ2-1	ASSYSGSRREQF
.	TRBV6-4	TRBJ2-7	ASSEIGDPVYEQY
TRBD1	TRBV7-7	TRBJ1-4	ASSLRTGQKLF
TRBD1	TRBV5-6	TRBJ1-2	ASQGTGGSIYGYT
.	TRBV7-9	TRBJ2-1	ASSLTQGNEQF
.	TRBV10-3	TRBJ1-1	ASRTQNTEAF
.	TRBV28	TRBJ1-2	ASNLGGAAGYGYT
.	TRBV2	TRBJ1-2	ASNQGPGYT
.	TRBV6-5	TRBJ1-5	ASRRVRNQPQH
.	TRBV27	TRBJ2-1	ASSLSRARDEQF
.	TRBV9	TRBJ2-6	ASSVDVQQLGTSGANVLT
.	TRBV27	TRBJ2-1	ASTRGGLNRYNEQF
TRBD1	TRBV5-1	TRBJ1-1	ASSWAGGHTEAF
.	TRBV7-9	TRBJ2-4	ASSKPGANIQY
TRBD1	TRBV5-1	TRBJ1-2	ASSYRTGVGYT
.	TRBV7-9	TRBJ2-2	ASSHGTTTGELF
.	TRBV28	TRBJ2-7	ASRTNHGEQY
.	TRBV13	TRBJ1-2	ASSPAAESYT
.	TRBV5-5	TRBJ1-5	ASSLRWDTVPH
.	TRBV4-3	TRBJ1-5	ASSQEAGQPQH
.	TRBV5-1	TRBJ1-2	ASSLGGPGMDGYT
.	TRBV27	TRBJ1-3	ASSLSNFGNTIY
.	TRBV7-3	TRBJ1-1	ASSLGWGTQNTEAF
.	TRBV6-5	TRBJ2-7	ASSPYRSSYEQY
.	TRBV7-2	TRBJ2-3	ASSQQEVDTQY
.	TRBV5-1	TRBJ1-2	ASSLRSAGTNNLNYGYT
.	TRBV25-1	TRBJ2-3	ASSAPPTQY
TRBD1	TRBV10-3	TRBJ2-5	AISEATGQETQY
TRBD1	TRBV5-1	TRBJ1-2	ASSSTGYDGYT
TRBD1	TRBV6-1	TRBJ1-6	ASSNGQGNSPLH
.	TRBV6-5	TRBJ2-1	ASKGVSEQF
.	TRBV10-3	TRBJ1-1	AISESLRFEAF